The 5 T cell receptor beta chains reported below all come from one sample, sequenced in a study of early T cells in non-severe SARS-CoV-2 infection. One entry per CDR3 protein results from TCRdb running MiXCR on the 5' RACE reads. Of approximately 65,000 distinct CDR3 sequences in the sample, approximately 10% are singletons; the top ten hold 6.4%. The source material was whole blood. Receptors originate from an adult who was a healthcare worker with PCR-confirmed SARS-CoV-2 infection or an uninfected control (not recorded which).

This clonotype was picked up many times. In nucleotides, the CDR3 is TGTGCCAGCAGTTACGGGGGGGAGGAAGCTTTCTTT. Its protein is CASSYGGEEAFF. The chain joins TRBV6-5 to TRBJ1-1; D possibly corresponds to TRBD1 (5 bases). The germline V gene has CDR1 MNHEY and CDR2 SVGAGI. The CDR3 loop spans 12 amino acids. With 2 bases removed from V and 8 bases from J, the gap between germline ends came to 9 bases.

This clonotype was counted a few times. This chain uses TRBV20-1 with TRBJ1-4; 8 bases fit TRBD1. The CDR3 has 13 amino acids. Germline-derived CDR1 and CDR2 are DFQATT and SNEGSKA (reference sequence). Germline trimming cut 5 bases from V and 6 bases from J; bases unmatched to any gene: 5. CDR3 DNA: TGCAGTGCTCCGGGACAGGCGGATGAAAAACTGTTTTTT. As protein: CSAPGQADEKLFF.

The CDR3 sequence: CASSFDSGVLREQYF. For the CDR3, the DNA is TGCGCCAGCAGCTTCGACAGCGGGGTACTACGCGAGCAGTACTTC. The V and J genes are TRBV4-1 and TRBJ2-7; 7 positions agree with TRBD2. The trim removed 5 bases at V and 6 bases at J, leaving 13 bases unmatched. The CDR3 is 15 amino acids. In germline, CDR1 is MGHRA, CDR2 YSYEKL.

The sample holds many counts of this clonotype. The rearrangement joins TRBV4-1 to TRBJ1-3, with D perhaps TRBD1 (5 bases). This CDR3 has 17 residues. Germline V gene sequence: CDR1 MGHRA, CDR2 YSYEKL. V lost 1 base and J lost 0, with 13 bases in between. The CDR3 coding sequence is TGCGCCAGCAGCCAAGCCCAGGGTTTCGGCTCTGGAAACACCATATATTTT. Translation gives CASSQAQGFGSGNTIYF.

This clonotype was detected only a few times. The chain couples TRBV18 to TRBJ1-2; D remains unclear. The CDR3 length is 13 residues. Trimming took 3 bases from V and 8 from J, leaving 13 bases between them. Germline V gene sequence: CDR1 KGHSH, CDR2 LQKENI. The CDR3 here is CASSPDPIVGYTF. CDR3 in DNA: TGTGCCAGCTCACCGGACCCCATCGTAGGCTACACCTTC.